This TCR beta chain originates from a study of shared clonotypes between healthy human individuals. This clone was picked up a small number of times. The antigen remains undetermined. Different DNA sequences within this sample yield the same CDR3. Germline values: CDR1 MNHNY, CDR2 SVGAGI (reference sequence). Trimming pared 0 bases from V and 5 bases from J, leaving 5 bases between. The CDR3 has 12 amino acids. Study conclusions and caveats: On the whole, naive subsets had larger estimated richness than memory subsets had. Specimens sampled were limited to blood, with tissue repertoires likely differing. Sharing across four donors was highest in naive CD4 (around 5%) and lowest in memory CD8 (roughly 0.4%).

Profiling relied on immunoSEQ multiplex PCR, and the TCRdb table lists in-frame clones only, not all of them. Of about 2 million clones in the sample, around 95% were seen once. This clonotype was obtained from a man younger than 35 in good health. J is TRBJ2-7 and V is TRBV6-6; D ambiguous. Sequencing used naive CD4+ T cells sorted from blood. Subset of the sample: CD45RA+ positively selected. The CDR3 DNA reads TGTGCCAGCAGTTACTCGTTGGACGAGCAGTACTTC. It codes for CASSYSLDEQYF.